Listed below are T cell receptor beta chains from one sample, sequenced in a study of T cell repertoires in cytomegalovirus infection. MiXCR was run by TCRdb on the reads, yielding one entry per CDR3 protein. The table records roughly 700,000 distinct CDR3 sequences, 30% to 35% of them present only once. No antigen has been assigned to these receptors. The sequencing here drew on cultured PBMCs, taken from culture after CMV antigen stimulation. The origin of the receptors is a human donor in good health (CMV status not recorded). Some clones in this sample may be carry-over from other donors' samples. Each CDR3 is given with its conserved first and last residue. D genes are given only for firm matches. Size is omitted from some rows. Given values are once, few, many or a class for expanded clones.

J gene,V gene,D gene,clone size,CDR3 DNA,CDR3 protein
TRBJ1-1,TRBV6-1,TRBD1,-,TGTGCCAGCAGTGCCCCCGCGACAGGGGGCACTGAAGCTTTCTTT,CASSAPATGGTEAFF
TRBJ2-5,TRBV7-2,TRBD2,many,TGTGCCAGCAGCTCGGGGGGGACCTACCAAGAGACCCAGTACTTC,CASSSGGTYQETQYF
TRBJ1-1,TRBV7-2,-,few,TGTGCCAGCAGACCCCGGGATCTTCCAATGAACACTGAAGCTTTCTTT,CASRPRDLPMNTEAFF
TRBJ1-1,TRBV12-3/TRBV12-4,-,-,TGTGCCAGCGCCAACGACGGGGTTCCTGAAGCTTTCTTT,CASANDGVPEAFF
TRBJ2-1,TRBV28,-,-,TGTGCCAGCAGTTGGGGGACCGGGGCATACAATGAGCAGTTCTTC,CASSWGTGAYNEQFF
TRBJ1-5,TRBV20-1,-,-,TGCAGTGCTAGAGTGCCGGGGTATAGCAATCAGCCCCAGCATTTT,CSARVPGYSNQPQHF
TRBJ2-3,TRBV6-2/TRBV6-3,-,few,TGTGCCAGCAGTTACTCTTTGACCAAACCTGGGGATACGCAGTATTTT,CASSYSLTKPGDTQYF
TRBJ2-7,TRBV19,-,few,TGTGCCAGTGCGCGTAGCAGAGACTACGAGCAGTACTTC,CASARSRDYEQYF
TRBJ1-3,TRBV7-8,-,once,TGTGCCGGCAGCATGCTACAGGGCTCTGGAAACACCATATATTTT,CAGSMLQGSGNTIYF
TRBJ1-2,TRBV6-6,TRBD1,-,TGTGCCAGCAGTGACCTACAGGGGAGCTATGGCTACACCTTC,CASSDLQGSYGYTF
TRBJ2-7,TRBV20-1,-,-,TGCAGTGCTAGAAACTTTGAATGGCAGTACTTC,CSARNFEWQYF
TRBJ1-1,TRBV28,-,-,TGTGCCAGCAAACCTGTCGGGGGGCCGAACACTGAAGCTTTCTTT,CASKPVGGPNTEAFF
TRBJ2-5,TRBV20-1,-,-,TGCAGTGCGTTAAAGACAGGAACCCAAGAGACCCAGTACTTC,CSALKTGTQETQYF
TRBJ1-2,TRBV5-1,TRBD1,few,TGCGCCAGCAGCCCAACCCCGGGACAGCCCAATGGCTACACCTTC,CASSPTPGQPNGYTF
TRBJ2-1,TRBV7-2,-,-,TGTGCCAGCAGCTTAACCCGACTGGTGGGGAATGAGCAGTTCTTC,CASSLTRLVGNEQFF
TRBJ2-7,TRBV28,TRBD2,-,TGTGCCAGCAAGGTGGCAGGGGACGGACTAGCCTTCTACGAGCAGTACTTC,CASKVAGDGLAFYEQYF
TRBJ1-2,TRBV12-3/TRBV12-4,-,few,TGTGCCAGCAGTTCTCTCGACACAAACTATGGCTACACCTTC,CASSSLDTNYGYTF
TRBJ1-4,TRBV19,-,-,TGTGCCAGTATGCTAGGAGGGAGCGGAAAACTGTTTTTT,CASMLGGSGKLFF
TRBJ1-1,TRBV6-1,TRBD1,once,TGTGCCAGCAGTGAGCCCCGGGACAGGGGGAACACTGAAGCTTTCTTT,CASSEPRDRGNTEAFF
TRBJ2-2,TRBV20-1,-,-,TGCAGTGCTAGACCTAGGACAGCGAACACCGGGGAGCTGTTTTTT,CSARPRTANTGELFF
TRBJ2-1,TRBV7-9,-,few,TGTGCCAGCAGCTTAGAGACCCCCAGAGAGCAGTTCTTC,CASSLETPREQFF
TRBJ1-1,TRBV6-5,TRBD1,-,TGTGCCAGCAGATTAAGGGACAGGGGGGAAGCTTTCTTT,CASRLRDRGEAFF
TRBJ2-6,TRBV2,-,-,TGTGCCAGCAGTTTCAACAACGTCCTGACTTTC,CASSFNNVLTF
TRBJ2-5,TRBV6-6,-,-,TGTGCCAGCAGTGGAAGTTGGCAAGAGACCCAGTACTTC,CASSGSWQETQYF